This passage covers 29 T cell receptor beta chains from one sample sequenced in a study of blood T cell repertoires in COVID-19. Assay: immunoSEQ multiplex PCR; the TCRdb copy retains only in-frame clones and omits some. The repertoire has roughly 150,000 clones, under 90% of them found once; the top ten carry roughly 3.4%. The material sequenced was PBMCs or T cells enriched from blood (not recorded which). The receptors derive from a woman aged 55-70 years who had recovered from COVID-19.

The chain uses TRBV4-1 and TRBJ1-4; 8 nucleotides align to TRBD1. Losses at the gene ends were 1 base for V and 7 bases for J; bases not matched to a gene: 8. The CDR3 has 16 residues. Germline assignment: CDR1 MGHRA and CDR2 YSYEKL. The CDR3 region is CASSQGSRQGSEKLFF. As DNA, the CDR3 is TGCGCCAGCAGCCAAGGGTCAAGACAGGGGAGTGAAAAACTGTTTTTT.

This clone was counted a few times. In nucleotides, the CDR3 is TGTGCCACCAGTGACTGGGACAGGGGAGAGACCCAGTACTTC. Protein sequence: CATSDWDRGETQYF. V gene TRBV24-1 combines with J gene TRBJ2-5, with 10 bases matching TRBD1. V was pared by 4 bases and J by 4 bases, with 2 bases of the junction left unmatched. Germline V lookup: CDR1 KGHDR, CDR2 SFDVKD. CDR3 length equals 14 residues.

The CDR3 protein is CASSEPYRTGDGNQPQHF. In DNA form, the CDR3 reads TGTGCCAGCAGTGAACCTTACCGGACAGGGGACGGGAATCAGCCCCAGCATTTT. J is TRBJ1-5 and V is TRBV6-1; 9 bases agree with TRBD1. V shed 2 bases and J 4 bases; nucleotides not matched to a gene: 12. This CDR3 contains 18 residues. Per germline, CDR1 MNHNS and CDR2 SASEGT.

V gene TRBV21-1 combines with J gene TRBJ1-1; TRBD1 is the table's D call and was not checked against the DNA. TRBV21-1 counts as a pseudogene. The CDR3 is 17 amino acids. CDR3 region: CASSKVLQGDMNTEAFF. The CDR3, as DNA: TGTGCCAGCAGCAAAGTTTTACAGGGAGACATGAACACTGAAGCTTTCTTT.

The CDR3 DNA reads TGTGCCAGCAGCTTGTATGTGAACACTGAAGCTTTCTTT. Its translation: CASSLYVNTEAFF. The chain couples TRBV7-8 to TRBJ1-1; D is unresolved. From germline, CDR1 is SGHVS and CDR2 FQNEAQ. V was clipped by 3 bases and J by 0 bases, with 5 bases between them. CDR3 size: 13 residues.

The chain has TRBV4-1 and TRBJ2-7, with 7 bases matching TRBD2. The CDR3 has 16 residues. The trim removed 1 base at V and 0 bases at J, leaving 6 bases unmatched. Germline CDR1 is MGHRA and CDR2 is YSYEKL. The CDR3 DNA sequence: TGCGCCAGCAGCCAAGGTCCCGGGGGGAGCTCCTACGAGCAGTACTTC. Translation gives CASSQGPGGSSYEQYF.

V and J are TRBV5-1 and TRBJ2-7, with 10 bases identical to TRBD2. The V gene end was trimmed by 0 bases and the J gene end by 7 bases; junction bases not matched to a gene: 10. CDR1 SGHRS and CDR2 YFSETQ come from the germline V gene. The CDR3 runs 16 residues. The CDR3 DNA is TGCGCCAGCAGCTTGGATGGCGTAGCGGGGGGAGATGAGCAGTACTTC. It yields the protein CASSLDGVAGGDEQYF.

The chain recombines TRBV7-9 with TRBJ2-3, with D perhaps matching TRBD1 (6 bases). There are 17 residues in the CDR3. Trimming took 1 base from V and 2 from J, leaving 16 bases between them. Germline-derived CDR1 and CDR2 are SEHNR and FQNEAQ (reference sequence). The CDR3 sequence: CASSLGRQGINTDTQYF. The DNA of the CDR3 is TGTGCCAGCAGCTTAGGGAGGCAGGGGATCAACACAGATACGCAGTATTTT.

The chain employs TRBV15 and TRBJ1-3; 7 positions agree with TRBD1. Germline CDR1 reads LNHNV; CDR2 reads YYDKDF (reference sequence). The CDR3 contains 17 residues. V shed 1 base and J 0 bases; nucleotides not matched to a gene: 6. Here the CDR3 DNA reads TGTGCCACCAGCAGAGGTGAGGGGGCGAGCTCTGGAAACACCATATATTTT. As protein: CATSRGEGASSGNTIYF.

This clone was counted a few times. For the CDR3, the DNA is TGTGCCAGCAGCCAAGGAGGGACCCAGTACTTC. Translated: CASSQGGTQYF. The chain uses TRBV14 and TRBJ2-5, with D unclear. CDR1 is SGHDN and CDR2 is FVKESK in the germline V gene. CDR3 length equals 11 residues. Trimming stripped 1 base from V and 7 bases from J, with 4 bases between.

V usage is TRBV2 and J usage is TRBJ2-7, with D tentatively TRBD1 (6 bases). Trimming cost V 6 bases and J 4 bases, with 16 bases left between them. Germline V CDR1 and CDR2: SNHLY, FYNNEI. The CDR3 extends over 14 amino acids. CDR3 sequence reads: CASSETGPGYEQYF. For the CDR3, the DNA is TGTGCCAGCAGCGAGACAGGTCCCGGGTACGAGCAGTACTTC.

The rearrangement joins TRBV9 to TRBJ2-3; unclear D gene. Germline values: CDR1 SGDLS, CDR2 YYNGEE. This CDR3 is 17 amino acids long. V lost 3 bases and J lost 0, with 17 bases in between. The CDR3 region is CASSGGDSFTSTDTQYF. As DNA, the CDR3 is TGTGCCAGCAGCGGAGGTGACTCTTTCACTAGCACAGATACGCAGTATTTT.

V is TRBV5-1 and J is TRBJ1-1, with 9 nucleotides matching TRBD1. Germline V gene sequence: CDR1 SGHRS, CDR2 YFSETQ. This CDR3 has 16 residues. V was pared by 3 bases and J by 4 bases, with 10 bases of the junction left unmatched. The CDR3: CASSSQRPGQGTEAFF. In DNA, the CDR3 is TGCGCCAGCAGCTCGCAACGACCGGGACAGGGCACTGAAGCTTTCTTT.

This chain connects TRBV11-2 to TRBJ2-7; 10 nucleotides align to TRBD1. Germline CDR1 is SGHAT and CDR2 is FQNNGV. The V segment lost 1 base and the J segment 2 bases; nucleotides outside the gene matches: 5. The CDR3 loop spans 16 amino acids. The CDR3 DNA is TGTGCCAGCAGCTTAGGACCGGGACAGGGGACCTACGAGCAGTACTTC. This sequence encodes CASSLGPGQGTYEQYF.

CDR3 nucleotide sequence: TGTGCCAGCAGCTTACATGCGGGGGGGGCTGGTTTAGGGGAGCTGTTTTTT. Residues: CASSLHAGGAGLGELFF. The genes are TRBV7-2 and TRBJ2-2, with 9 bases lining up with TRBD2. Per the germline V gene, CDR1 is SGHTA and CDR2 is FQGNSA. The CDR3 runs 17 residues. Germline trimming cut 2 bases from V and 8 bases from J; bases unmatched to any gene: 12.

This chain links TRBV7-3 with TRBJ2-2, with 7 nucleotides matching TRBD1. Germline trimming cut 4 bases from V and 7 bases from J; bases unmatched to any gene: 12. Germline V gives CDR1 SGHTA, CDR2 FQGTGA. The CDR3 is 16 amino acids. The CDR3 here is CASSSNSDRDGGELFF. The DNA for the CDR3 is TGTGCCAGCAGCTCAAATTCCGACAGGGACGGCGGGGAGCTGTTTTTT.

The J gene is TRBJ1-1, the V gene TRBV11-2; no clear D. Germline CDR1 and CDR2: SGHAT and FQNNGV. Trimming removed 3 bases at V and 5 bases at J, with 16 bases between. CDR3 length: 15 residues. CDR3 amino acids: CASSFRGSLLTEAFF. The CDR3 DNA reads TGTGCCAGCAGCTTCCGGGGATCCTTGCTAACTGAAGCTTTCTTT.

This sequence joins TRBV6-5 and TRBJ2-1; a possible D gene is TRBD1 (5 bases). The V and J ends lost 6 bases and 6 bases respectively, with 12 bases between them. The CDR3 has 13 amino acids. Germline CDR1 reads MNHEY; CDR2 reads SVGAGI. CDR3 DNA sequence: TGTGCCAGCAGACAGGCCCCCATCAATGAGCAGTTCTTC. Its protein is CASRQAPINEQFF.

The chain carries TRBV4-1 and TRBJ1-3; TRBD1 aligns across 7 bases. The CDR3 runs to 16 residues. The junction had 6 bases not matched to a gene; V was cut back by 4 bases and J by 0 bases. Germline loops: CDR1 MGHRA, CDR2 YSYEKL. The CDR3 DNA reads TGCGCCAGCAGCCGCGACCGGGACAGCTCTGGAAACACCATATATTTT. Translation gives CASSRDRDSSGNTIYF.

The chain uses TRBV5-5 and TRBJ2-7; a possible D gene is TRBD2 (5 bases). The CDR3 is made up of 15 amino acids. V dropped 5 bases and J dropped 1 base, with 16 bases sitting between them. Germline assignment: CDR1 SGHKS and CDR2 YYEKEE (reference sequence). In DNA form, the CDR3 reads TGTGCCAGCAGAGTTGACACTTGGGAGTCCTACGAGCAGTACTTC. Encoded protein: CASRVDTWESYEQYF.

The rearrangement links TRBV30 to TRBJ1-1; D unresolved. This CDR3 spans 12 amino acids. The V end lost 5 bases, the J end lost 2 bases, and 9 bases lay between the germline ends. Germline V lookup: CDR1 GTSNPN, CDR2 SVGIG (reference sequence). In nucleotides, the CDR3 is TGTGCCTGGGGCAACACCAACACTGAAGCTTTCTTT. This codes for CAWGNTNTEAFF.

The gene calls are TRBV20-1 and TRBJ1-6; D unresolved. Trimming took 3 bases from V and 10 from J, leaving 13 bases between them. The CDR3 loop spans 13 amino acids. Germline V lookup: CDR1 DFQATT, CDR2 SNEGSKA (reference sequence). CDR3 loop: CSASREPGSPLHF. The DNA of the CDR3 is TGCAGTGCTAGTCGGGAACCCGGATCACCCCTCCACTTT.

The genes are TRBV19 and TRBJ1-3, with D unclear. The CDR3 loop spans 13 amino acids. The V and J ends lost 3 bases and 4 bases respectively, with 7 bases between them. The germline CDR1 and CDR2 sequences are LNHDA and SQIVND (reference sequence). CDR3 amino acids: CASSIGGGNTIYF. For the CDR3, the DNA is TGTGCCAGTAGTATCGGAGGAGGAAACACCATATATTTT.

V gene TRBV23-1 combines with J gene TRBJ1-1, with TRBD1 as a possible D gene (5 bases). TRBV23-1 is treated as an ORF (open reading frame) with a function not yet certain. Trimming left V 4 bases short and J 7 bases short, with 10 bases between. The CDR3 totals 12 residues. The chain's CDR3 is CASSPRRGEAFF. Written as DNA, the CDR3 is TGCGCCAGCAGTCCCAGGAGGGGTGAAGCTTTCTTT.

The V gene is TRBV30, the J gene TRBJ2-7; 7 bases map to TRBD1. Germline V lookup: CDR1 GTSNPN, CDR2 SVGIG (reference sequence). After removal of 3 bases from V and 5 bases from J, the junction contained 13 bases not matched to a gene. The CDR3 runs to 15 residues. This CDR3 reads CAWSRTGDYRDEQYF. The CDR3 nucleotides are TGTGCCTGGAGCAGAACAGGGGATTATCGGGACGAGCAGTACTTC.

J is TRBJ1-2 and V is TRBV29-1, with 9 bases aligning to TRBD1. The junction had 8 bases not matched to a gene; V was cut back by 3 bases and J by 3 bases. The CDR3 length is 15 residues. In germline, CDR1 is SQVTM, CDR2 ANQGSEA. The CDR3: CSVDRGQGPYYGYTF. The CDR3 DNA reads TGCAGCGTTGATCGGGGACAGGGACCTTACTATGGCTACACCTTC.

The chain has TRBV27 and TRBJ1-1, with TRBD1 as a possible D gene (6 bases). The germline V and J ends were trimmed by 5 bases and 2 bases, with 15 bases remaining between them. This CDR3 has 15 residues. Per germline, CDR1 MNHEY and CDR2 SMNVEV (reference sequence). The CDR3 sequence is CASSVFLGANTEAFF. CDR3 sequence (DNA): TGTGCCAGCAGTGTCTTTTTGGGGGCTAACACTGAAGCTTTCTTT.

The V call is TRBV1, the J call TRBJ1-1; the DNA was not compared with TRBD1, the D call given in the table. TRBV1 is marked as a pseudogene. CDR3 length: 13 amino acids. CDR3 loop: CTSRTVMSTEAFF. In DNA form, the CDR3 reads TGCACCAGCAGGACAGTAATGTCTACTGAAGCTTTCTTT.

This sequence joins TRBV18 and TRBJ2-5; possibly TRBD1 for D (5 bases). Trimming stripped 2 bases from V and 0 bases from J, with 10 bases between. CDR3 length: 15 amino acids. Germline V gene lookup returns CDR1 KGHSH and CDR2 LQKENI. This CDR3 is CASSPAGPDQETQYF. Written as DNA, the CDR3 is TGTGCCAGCTCACCAGCAGGGCCGGACCAAGAGACCCAGTACTTC.